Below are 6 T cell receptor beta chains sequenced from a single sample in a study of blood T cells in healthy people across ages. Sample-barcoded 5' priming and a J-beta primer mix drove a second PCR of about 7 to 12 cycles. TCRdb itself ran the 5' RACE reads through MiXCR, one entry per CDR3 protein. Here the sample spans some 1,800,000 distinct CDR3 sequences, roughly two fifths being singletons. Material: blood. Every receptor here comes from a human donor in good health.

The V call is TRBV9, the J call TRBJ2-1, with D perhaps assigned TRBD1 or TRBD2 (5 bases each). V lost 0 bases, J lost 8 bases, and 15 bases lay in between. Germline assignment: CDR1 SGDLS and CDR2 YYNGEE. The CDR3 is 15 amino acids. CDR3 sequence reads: CASSVGPRGDDEQFF. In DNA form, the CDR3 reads TGTGCCAGCAGCGTAGGGCCGCGAGGGGACGATGAGCAGTTCTTC.

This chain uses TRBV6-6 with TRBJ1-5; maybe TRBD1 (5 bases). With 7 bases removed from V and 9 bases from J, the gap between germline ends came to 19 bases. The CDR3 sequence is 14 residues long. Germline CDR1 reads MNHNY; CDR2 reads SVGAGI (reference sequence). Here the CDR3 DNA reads TGTGCCAGCAACCTCCGCTCGGGGGTTCCGCCCCAGCATTTT. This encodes CASNLRSGVPPQHF.

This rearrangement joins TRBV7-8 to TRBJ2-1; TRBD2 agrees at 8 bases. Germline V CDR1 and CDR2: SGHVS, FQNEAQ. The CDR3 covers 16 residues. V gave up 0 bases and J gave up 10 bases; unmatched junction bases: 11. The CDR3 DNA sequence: TGTGCCAGCAGCTTAGCGGTTGCGAGCGGGGGTAGGGAGCAGTTCTTC. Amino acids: CASSLAVASGGREQFF.

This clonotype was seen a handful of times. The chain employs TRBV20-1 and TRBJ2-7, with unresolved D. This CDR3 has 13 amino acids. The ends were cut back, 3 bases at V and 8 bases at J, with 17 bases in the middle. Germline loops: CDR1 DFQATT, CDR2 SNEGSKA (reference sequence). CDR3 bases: TGCAGTGCTAGGGGCGGTGGGGATGAAAAGCAGTACTTC. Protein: CSARGGGDEKQYF.

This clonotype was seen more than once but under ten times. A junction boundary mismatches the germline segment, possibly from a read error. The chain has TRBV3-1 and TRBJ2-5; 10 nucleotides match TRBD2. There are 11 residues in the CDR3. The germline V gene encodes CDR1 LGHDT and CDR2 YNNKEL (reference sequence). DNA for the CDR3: TGTGCCACCGGGACTAGCGAGAACCAGTACTTC. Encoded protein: CATGTSENQYF.

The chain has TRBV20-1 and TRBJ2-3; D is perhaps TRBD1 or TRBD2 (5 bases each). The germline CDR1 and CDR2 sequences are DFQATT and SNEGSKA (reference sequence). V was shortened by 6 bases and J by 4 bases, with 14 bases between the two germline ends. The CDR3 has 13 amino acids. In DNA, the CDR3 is TGCAGTGCACTGATTCTGGGGGCAGATACGCAGTATTTT. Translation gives CSALILGADTQYF.